The 24 T cell receptor beta chains listed next were all sequenced from one sample in a study of T-cell memory formation after mild COVID-19. TCRdb fed the 5' RACE reads into MiXCR, producing one record per CDR3 protein. In the table there are approximately 290,000 distinct CDR3 sequences, more than 15% of which are singletons. Specimen: PBMCs or a T cell subset sorted from them (not recorded which). These receptors all stem from a man between 18 and 35 years old who had mild COVID-19 (a few samples of this study predate the infection). Cell type and time point are not known.

The rearrangement links TRBV7-6 to TRBJ1-1; D perhaps matches TRBD1 (6 bases). Trimming stripped 5 bases from V and 1 base from J, with 17 bases between. In germline, CDR1 is SGHVS, CDR2 FNYEAQ. This CDR3 comprises 16 residues. CDR3 region: CASSAGTNVGNTEAFF. As DNA, the CDR3 is TGTGCCAGCAGCGCCGGGACAAACGTCGGGAACACTGAAGCTTTCTTT.

V and J are TRBV3-1 and TRBJ2-1, with TRBD2 matching 15 bases. The germline V gene has CDR1 LGHDT and CDR2 YNNKEL (reference sequence). V lost 6 bases to trimming and J lost 2 bases; unmatched junction nucleotides: 5. The CDR3 is 17 amino acids. The CDR3 DNA sequence: TGTGCCAGCAGGGATTGGACTAGCGGGGGGGCCTACAATGAGCAGTTCTTC. Residues: CASRDWTSGGAYNEQFF.

This clonotype was seen more than once but under ten times. V usage is TRBV28 and J usage is TRBJ1-6; no definite D call. The CDR3 is made up of 15 amino acids. From germline, CDR1 is MDHEN and CDR2 SYDVKM. Trimming took off 5 bases at V and 1 base at J, with 9 bases between the two ends. The CDR3 DNA reads TGTGCCAGCAGTCCCCCCGGGTCCTATAATTCACCCCTCCACTTT. The encoded protein is CASSPPGSYNSPLHF. Full variable domain (remainder filled in from reference TRBV28 and TRBJ1-6): DVKVTQSSRYLVKRTGEKVFLECVQDMDHENMFWYRQDPGLGLRLIYFSYDVKMKEKGDIPEGYSVSREKKERFSLILESASTNQTSMYLCASSPPGSYNSPLHFGNGTRLTVT.

This clonotype was seen more than once but under ten times. This chain uses TRBV7-2 with TRBJ1-6; weak D call: TRBD1 (6 bases). Germline values: CDR1 SGHTA, CDR2 FQGNSA. V was trimmed by 4 bases and J by 14 bases, leaving 21 bases between them. CDR3 length equals 15 residues. The CDR3 coding sequence is TGTGCCAGCAGCTCTCAGGGGCCCTCCAGTGGGACCCTCCACTTT. Translating gives CASSSQGPSSGTLHF.

The J gene is TRBJ1-2, the V gene TRBV5-1; D unresolved. CDR3 length equals 14 residues. Trimming pared 0 bases from V and 4 bases from J, leaving 10 bases between. Germline V CDR1 and CDR2: SGHRS, YFSETQ. The CDR3 protein is CASSLDGSSYGYTF. The DNA of the CDR3 is TGCGCCAGCAGCTTGGACGGGTCTTCCTATGGCTACACCTTC.

The chain combines TRBV24-1 with TRBJ2-5; D gene uncertain. The CDR3 runs to 15 residues. Germline CDR1 reads KGHDR; CDR2 reads SFDVKD. V was clipped by 2 bases and J by 2 bases, with 11 bases between them. CDR3 DNA: TGTGCCACCAGTGATTGGTCAGGCCTACAAGAGACCCAGTACTTC. It yields the protein CATSDWSGLQETQYF.

Many counts were recorded for this clonotype. This sequence joins TRBV12-3 or TRBV12-4 and TRBJ2-5; TRBD2 agrees at 8 bases. V lost 4 bases and J lost 1; bases outside the gene matches: 2. This CDR3 is 14 amino acids long. The DNA of the CDR3 is TGTGCCAGCAGTTCGGGAGGGTCCCAAGAGACCCAGTACTTC. It translates to CASSSGGSQETQYF.

The chain combines TRBV12-3 or TRBV12-4 with TRBJ1-2, with no clear D. V was pared by 6 bases and J by 7 bases, with 15 bases between. CDR3 size: 13 residues. CDR3 DNA: TGTGCCAGCAGCCGCCTGTCCGGTCGTGGCTACACCTTC. Its protein is CASSRLSGRGYTF.

Only a few counts were recorded for this clonotype. The rearrangement joins TRBV5-1 to TRBJ2-2; tentatively, D is TRBD1 or TRBD2 (5 bases each). With 5 bases removed from V and 6 bases from J, the gap between germline ends came to 14 bases. The germline gives CDR1 SGHRS, CDR2 YFSETQ. The CDR3 runs 14 residues. The CDR3 region has the DNA TGCGCCAGCAGTTTAGGGGAAGCGGCCGGGGAGCTGTTTTTT. Amino acid sequence: CASSLGEAAGELFF.

V and J are TRBV10-3 and TRBJ2-1, with D maybe TRBD1 (5 bases). CDR1 and CDR2 (germline): ENHRY, SYGVKD. The CDR3 length is 13 residues. V was pared by 4 bases and J by 7 bases, with 11 bases between. CDR3 nucleotides: TGTGCCATCAGTGGACCAACAGGTAATGAGCAGTTCTTC. Protein: CAISGPTGNEQFF.

The V call is TRBV12-3 or TRBV12-4, the J call TRBJ1-1; no reliable D call. V was pared by 7 bases and J by 1 base, with 10 bases between. The CDR3 length is 13 residues. The CDR3 sequence is CASTGSGNTEAFF. The CDR3 region has the DNA TGTGCCAGCACCGGGTCGGGGAACACTGAAGCTTTCTTT.

The chain employs TRBV5-1 and TRBJ1-1; D may be TRBD1 (5 bases). Germline CDR1 SGHRS, CDR2 YFSETQ. With 4 bases removed from V and 3 bases from J, the gap between germline ends came to 13 bases. The CDR3 has 14 amino acids. DNA for the CDR3: TGCGCCAGCAGCCCCGACAGAGGGGACACTGAAGCTTTCTTT. It codes for CASSPDRGDTEAFF.

This clonotype was observed a handful of times. The chain has TRBV27 and TRBJ2-2; 8 nucleotides align to TRBD1. Germline values: CDR1 MNHEY, CDR2 SMNVEV (reference sequence). This CDR3 spans 17 amino acids. V gave up 1 base and J gave up 6 bases; unmatched junction bases: 10. In DNA, the CDR3 is TGTGCCAGCAGTTTATTAACCCCAGGGGGCTTATCCGGGGAGCTGTTTTTT. It encodes CASSLLTPGGLSGELFF.

The chain links TRBV12-3 or TRBV12-4 to TRBJ1-2; no clear D. The CDR3 is 11 residues long. With 5 bases removed from V and 5 bases from J, the gap between germline ends came to 6 bases. As DNA, the CDR3 is TGTGCCAGCAGTCAGGATTATGGCTACACCTTC. It specifies CASSQDYGYTF.

J is TRBJ1-2 and V is TRBV5-1; TRBD1 agrees at 8 bases. Germline-derived CDR1 and CDR2 are SGHRS and YFSETQ. Germline trimming cut 2 bases from V and 2 bases from J; bases unmatched to any gene: 8. CDR3 length: 16 residues. The CDR3 DNA is TGCGCCAGCAGCTTTACGCCGGACAGGGTAAACTATGGCTACACCTTC. Protein sequence: CASSFTPDRVNYGYTF.

A few counts support this clonotype. This chain connects TRBV5-1 to TRBJ2-5; a possible D gene is TRBD1 (6 bases). Germline V lookup: CDR1 SGHRS, CDR2 YFSETQ. CDR3 length: 14 residues. V shed 1 base and J shed 3 bases, with 10 bases lying between them. The CDR3 is CASSLLGGEETQYF. The CDR3 coding sequence is TGCGCCAGCAGCTTGTTAGGGGGTGAAGAGACCCAGTACTTC.

This sequence joins TRBV10-3 and TRBJ1-2; 7 nucleotides agree with TRBD1. CDR1 is ENHRY, CDR2 SYGVKD, per germline. J gave up 5 bases and V 6 bases, and 3 bases lay outside the gene matches. The CDR3 consists of 12 residues. The CDR3 region has the DNA TGTGCCATCAGCACGGGACAGTATGGCTACACCTTC. Amino acids: CAISTGQYGYTF.

For this clonotype: The junction and the germline gene differ at one end; a read error may be behind it. This rearrangement joins TRBV23-1 to TRBJ2-4; 7 bases line up with TRBD1. TRBV23-1 is treated as an ORF (open reading frame) with a function not yet certain. CDR3 length: 17 amino acids. The CDR3 sequence: CASIQLTGTVAKNIQYF. For the CDR3, the DNA is TGCGCCAGCATTCAATTGACAGGGACCGTAGCCAAAAACATTCAGTACTTC.

The rearrangement uses TRBV7-2 and TRBJ1-4; 7 nucleotides line up with TRBD1. Looked up from germline, CDR1 is SGHTA and CDR2 is FQGNSA. After removal of 1 base from V and 2 bases from J, the junction contained 13 bases not matched to a gene. This CDR3 is built from 19 residues. CDR3 nucleotides: TGTGCCAGCAGCTTAGTCTTCGGGACCGGGACAGACACTAATGAAAAACTGTTTTTT. Amino acid sequence: CASSLVFGTGTDTNEKLFF.

This clonotype occurred a few times. The chain links TRBV6-5 to TRBJ2-7, with D unresolved. The CDR3 length is 15 residues. Looked up from germline, CDR1 is MNHEY and CDR2 is SVGAGI. Deletions cut 6 bases from V and 2 bases from J, with 17 bases between. The CDR3 sequence: CASSRLPEPPYEQYF. The DNA of the CDR3 is TGTGCCAGCAGCCGGCTCCCGGAACCCCCCTACGAGCAGTACTTC.

This chain joins TRBV5-6 and TRBJ1-2; D remains ambiguous. V was trimmed by 2 bases and J by 6 bases, leaving 5 bases between them. The CDR3 sequence is 11 residues long. Germline V gene lookup returns CDR1 SGHDT and CDR2 YYEEEE. CDR3 loop: CASSFIDGYTF. The CDR3 bases are TGTGCCAGCAGCTTTATTGATGGCTACACCTTC.

This clonotype occurred a few times. The chain combines TRBV6-6 with TRBJ2-5; no reliable D call. The CDR3 totals 11 residues. From germline, CDR1 is MNHNY and CDR2 SVGAGI (reference sequence). V dropped 10 bases and J dropped 3 bases, with 9 bases sitting between them. DNA for the CDR3: TGTGCCACGAGGCTAAAAGAGACCCAGTACTTC. This encodes CATRLKETQYF.

The gene calls are TRBV10-2 and TRBJ2-1; maybe TRBD1 (5 bases). V was shortened by 0 bases and J by 0 bases, with 6 bases between the two germline ends. This CDR3 has 15 amino acids. The germline V gene encodes CDR1 WSHSY and CDR2 SAAADI. Here the CDR3 reads CASSESGDSYNEQFF. CDR3 sequence (DNA): TGCGCCAGCAGTGAGTCAGGGGACTCCTACAATGAGCAGTTCTTC.

CDR3 bases: TGTGCCACCAGCAGAGACGGGATGTCTCGCCGGGGTGAGCAGTTCTTC. Its translation: CATSRDGMSRRGEQFF. V and J are TRBV15 and TRBJ2-1; perhaps TRBD2 as D (5 bases). The V and J ends lost 0 bases and 9 bases respectively, with 18 bases between them. The CDR3 extends over 16 amino acids. CDR1 is LNHNV and CDR2 is YYDKDF in the germline V gene (reference sequence).